Below are 15 T cell receptor beta chains sequenced from a single sample in a study of esophageal squamous cell carcinoma under preoperative chemotherapy. One entry per CDR3 protein, called by TCRdb with MiXCR from the PCR reads. The sample contains around 14,000 distinct CDR3 sequences, less than 65% of which appear only once. Regarding time point: before preoperative PTX-NDP chemotherapy. The specimen was collected from a patient given preoperative chemotherapy. All receptors derive from a human donor with esophageal squamous cell carcinoma. The donor label of this sample is uncertain.

The rearrangement joins TRBV7-2 to TRBJ2-4, with D perhaps TRBD2 (6 bases). Matching the DNA end better, TRBJ2-1 makes the J call doubtful. The CDR3 has 16 residues. Per germline, CDR1 SGHTA and CDR2 FQGNSA. The CDR3 loop reads CASSYRGAGAKNIQFF. The CDR3 DNA sequence: TGTGCCAGCAGCTACCGCGGGGCCGGAGCCAAAAACATTCAGTTCTTC.

On this clonotype itself: Germline and junction disagree at one end, which may indicate a read error. The chain links TRBV6-1 to TRBJ2-3; 9 bases match TRBD2. From germline, CDR1 is MNHNS and CDR2 SASEGT. The CDR3 runs 17 residues. CDR3 region: CASSAGGGGSGPDTQYF. CDR3 nucleotide sequence: TGTGCCAGCAGTGCGGGCGGGGGGGGGAGTGGCCCAGATACGCAGTACTTT.

This chain connects TRBV6-1 to TRBJ2-1; D is possibly TRBD1 or TRBD2 (6 bases each). The J call is uncertain, as TRBJ2-2 better fits the DNA end. Germline CDR1 MNHNS, CDR2 SASEGT. The CDR3 runs to 14 residues. CDR3 in amino acids: CASRTRGTTGELFF. The CDR3 DNA sequence: TGTGCCAGCAGGACCCGGGGGACAACCGGGGAGCTGTTTTTT.

The chain recombines TRBV7-2 with TRBJ1-2; D unclear. Germline V gene lookup returns CDR1 SGHTA and CDR2 FQGNSA. This CDR3 has 13 residues. Trimming pared 2 bases from V and 5 bases from J, leaving 9 bases between. Here the CDR3 DNA reads TGTGCCAGCAGCTTATTGTCTGCTTATGGCTACACCTTC. Amino acid sequence: CASSLLSAYGYTF.

This sequence joins TRBV10-3 and TRBJ2-4, with TRBD2 matching over 10 bases. CDR3 length: 15 residues. Germline V gene lookup returns CDR1 ENHRY and CDR2 SYGVKD. V trimming: 11 bases; J trimming: 13 bases; junction bases outside the gene matches: 20. CDR3: CACAAGGGAKDMQYF. CDR3 DNA: TGTGCCTGTGCAGCGGGGGGGGGAGCCAAAGATATGCAGTACTTC.

Concerning this clonotype: Germline and junction disagree at one end, which may indicate a read error. The CDR3 loop reads CGRISGLWAKDIQYF. CDR3 sequence (DNA): TGTGGCCGCATCTCGGGGCTGTGGGCCAAAGACATTCAGTACTTC. V and J are TRBV7-2 and TRBJ2-4, with D perhaps being TRBD1 or TRBD2 (5 bases each). Germline-derived CDR1 and CDR2 are SGHTA and FQGNSA. CDR3 length: 15 amino acids.

The rearrangement joins TRBV6-1 to TRBJ2-5, with D possibly being TRBD1 (5 bases). Trimming removed 6 bases at V and 1 base at J, with 12 bases between. CDR1 and CDR2 (germline): MNHNS, SASEGT. The CDR3 is made up of 14 amino acids. In DNA form, the CDR3 reads TGTGCCAGCAGCAGGGTGGGGTCCCAAGAGACCCAGTACTTC. Translated: CASSRVGSQETQYF.

This rearrangement joins TRBV3-1 to TRBJ2-2; D is possibly TRBD2 (5 bases). The CDR3 length is 16 residues. V was pared by 0 bases and J by 5 bases, with 13 bases between. Germline loops: CDR1 LGHDT, CDR2 YNNKEL (reference sequence). In DNA form, the CDR3 reads TGTGCCAGCAGCCAAGAGACGAGGGTTGCGACCGGGGAGCTGTTTTTT. This codes for CASSQETRVATGELFF.

J is TRBJ2-1 and V is TRBV11-3; the match to TRBD2 covers 10 bases. Per the germline V gene, CDR1 is SGHNT and CDR2 is YENEEA. This CDR3 is built from 15 residues. V was clipped by 6 bases and J by 4 bases; unmatched bases: 6. The CDR3 is CASSSTSGRYNEQFF. CDR3 DNA sequence: TGTGCCAGCAGTTCGACTAGCGGGCGTTACAATGAGCAGTTCTTC.

A note on this clonotype: At one boundary the junction diverges from the germline segment, which might be a read error. V and J are TRBV6-1 and TRBJ2-5, with D possibly called TRBD1 or TRBD2 (5 bases each). Germline V gene sequence: CDR1 MNHNS, CDR2 SASEGT. The length of the CDR3 is 15 residues. CDR3: CARGDGARAPETQYF. CDR3 bases: TGTGCCAGGGGTGACGGGGCCCGCGCGCCAGAGACGCAGTACTTC.

The gene calls are TRBV6-1 and TRBJ1-5; perhaps TRBD1 as D (6 bases). This CDR3 is built from 14 residues. With 1 base removed from V and 5 bases from J, the gap between germline ends came to 9 bases. CDR1 is MNHNS, CDR2 SASEGT, per germline. The CDR3, as DNA: TGTGCCAGCAGTGAAGGACAGGCTCATCAGCCCCAGCATTTT. Translation gives CASSEGQAHQPQHF.

The chain couples TRBV24-1 to TRBJ2-3, with D unclear. Trimming took 10 bases from V and 2 from J, leaving 15 bases between them. The CDR3 is 14 amino acids. Germline V CDR1 and CDR2: KGHDR, SFDVKD. CDR3 in amino acids: CATPEPVPTDTQYF. CDR3 nucleotide sequence: TGTGCCACTCCCGAACCTGTCCCCACAGATACGCAGTATTTT.

The gene calls are TRBV6-1 and TRBJ2-1, with a tentative D call TRBD2 (5 bases). CDR1 and CDR2 (germline): MNHNS, SASEGT. The V end was cut by 2 bases, the J end by 6 bases, with 17 bases between. CDR3 size: 16 residues. This chain's CDR3 is CASSEIGGQDFNEQFF. The CDR3, as DNA: TGTGCCAGCAGTGAAATAGGCGGGCAGGACTTCAATGAGCAGTTCTTC.

Worth noting for this clonotype: The junction departs from the called germline gene at one end, perhaps through a read error. The rearrangement uses TRBV6-1 and TRBJ2-1, with 12 nucleotides matching TRBD2. The CDR3 contains 19 residues. Germline CDR1 and CDR2: MNHNS and SASEGT. CDR3 DNA sequence: TGTGCCAGCAGTGTCAGACTAGCGGGGGACCGTGTCTCCTACAATAAGCAGTTTTTC. Translation: CASSVRLAGDRVSYNKQFF.

On this clonotype: In this CDR3 the conserved last residue, phenylalanine or tryptophan, is missing, so a read error is likely. The DNA is omitted, as the CDR3 cannot be located on it reliably, and the CDR3 follows TCRdb's listing. This sequence joins TRBV10-3 and TRBJ2-5; the table gives TRBD1 as D, unverified against the DNA. The CDR3 numbers 14 amino acids, ends counted. Germline V gene lookup returns CDR1 ENHRY and CDR2 SYGVKD. The CDR3 protein is CARGGGGGGTTWFS.